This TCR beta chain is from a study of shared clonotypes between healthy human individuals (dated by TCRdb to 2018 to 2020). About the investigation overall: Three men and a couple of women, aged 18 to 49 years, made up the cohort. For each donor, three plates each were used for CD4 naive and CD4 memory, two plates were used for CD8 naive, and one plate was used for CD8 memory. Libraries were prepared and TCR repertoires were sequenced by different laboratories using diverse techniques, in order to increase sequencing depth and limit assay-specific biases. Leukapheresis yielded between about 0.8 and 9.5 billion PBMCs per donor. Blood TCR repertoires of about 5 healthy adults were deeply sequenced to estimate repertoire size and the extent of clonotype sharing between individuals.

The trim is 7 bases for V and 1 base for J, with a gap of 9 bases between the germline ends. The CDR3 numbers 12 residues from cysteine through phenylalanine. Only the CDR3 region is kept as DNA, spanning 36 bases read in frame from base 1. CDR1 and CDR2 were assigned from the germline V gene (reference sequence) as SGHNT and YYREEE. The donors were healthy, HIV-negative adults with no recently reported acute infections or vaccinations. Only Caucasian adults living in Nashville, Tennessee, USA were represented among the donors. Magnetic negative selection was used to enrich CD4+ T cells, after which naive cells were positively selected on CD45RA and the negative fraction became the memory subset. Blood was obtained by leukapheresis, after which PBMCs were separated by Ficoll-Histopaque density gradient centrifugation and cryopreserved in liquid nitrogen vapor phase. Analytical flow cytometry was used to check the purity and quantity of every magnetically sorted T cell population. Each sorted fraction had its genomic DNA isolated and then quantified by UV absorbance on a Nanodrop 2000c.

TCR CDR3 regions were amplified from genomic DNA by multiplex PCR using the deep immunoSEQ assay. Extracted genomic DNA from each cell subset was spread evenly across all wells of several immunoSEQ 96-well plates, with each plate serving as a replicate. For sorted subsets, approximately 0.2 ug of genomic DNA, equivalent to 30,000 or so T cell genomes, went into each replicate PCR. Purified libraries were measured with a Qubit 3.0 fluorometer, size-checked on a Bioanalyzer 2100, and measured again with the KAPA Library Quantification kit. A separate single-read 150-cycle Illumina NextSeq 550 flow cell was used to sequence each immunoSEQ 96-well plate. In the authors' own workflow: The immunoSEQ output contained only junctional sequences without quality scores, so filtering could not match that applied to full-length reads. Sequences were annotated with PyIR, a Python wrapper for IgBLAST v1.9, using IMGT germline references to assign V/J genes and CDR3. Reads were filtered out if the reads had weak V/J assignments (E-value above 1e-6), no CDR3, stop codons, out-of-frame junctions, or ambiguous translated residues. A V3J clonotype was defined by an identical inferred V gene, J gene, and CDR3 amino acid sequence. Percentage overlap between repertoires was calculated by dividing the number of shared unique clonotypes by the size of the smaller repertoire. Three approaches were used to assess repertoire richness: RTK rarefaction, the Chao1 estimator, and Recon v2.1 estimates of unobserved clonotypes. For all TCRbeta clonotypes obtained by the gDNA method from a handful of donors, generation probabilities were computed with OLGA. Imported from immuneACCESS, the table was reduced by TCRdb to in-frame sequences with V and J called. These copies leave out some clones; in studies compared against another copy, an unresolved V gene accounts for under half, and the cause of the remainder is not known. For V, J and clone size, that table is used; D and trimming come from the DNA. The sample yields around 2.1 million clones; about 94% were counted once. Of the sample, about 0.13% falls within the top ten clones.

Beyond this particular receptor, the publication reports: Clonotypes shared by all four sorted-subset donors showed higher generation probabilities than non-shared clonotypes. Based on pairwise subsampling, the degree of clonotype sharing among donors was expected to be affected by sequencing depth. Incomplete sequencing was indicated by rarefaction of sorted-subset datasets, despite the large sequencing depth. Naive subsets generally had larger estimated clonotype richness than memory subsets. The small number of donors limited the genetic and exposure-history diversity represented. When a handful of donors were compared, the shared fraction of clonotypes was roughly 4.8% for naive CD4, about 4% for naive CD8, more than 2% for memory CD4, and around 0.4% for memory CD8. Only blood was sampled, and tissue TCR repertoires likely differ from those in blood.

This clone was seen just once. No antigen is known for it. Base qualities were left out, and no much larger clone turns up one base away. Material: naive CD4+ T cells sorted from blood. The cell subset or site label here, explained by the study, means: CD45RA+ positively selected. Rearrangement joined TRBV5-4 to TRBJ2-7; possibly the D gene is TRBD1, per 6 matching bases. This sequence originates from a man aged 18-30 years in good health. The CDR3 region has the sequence CASRQDSYEQYF. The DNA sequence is TGTGCCAGCCGACAGGATTCCTACGAGCAGTACTTC. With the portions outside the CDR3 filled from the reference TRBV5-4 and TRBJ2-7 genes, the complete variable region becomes ETGVTQSPTHLIKTRGQQVTLRCSSQSGHNTVSWYQQALGQGPQFIFQYYREEENGRGNFPPRFSGLQFPNYSSELNVNALELDDSALYLCASRQDSYEQYFGPGTRLTVT.